The 29 T cell receptor beta chains below were found in one sample sequenced in a study of response to subunit inactivated influenza vaccine. Each CDR3 protein gets one entry after TCRdb re-called the RT-PCR reads with MiXCR. Of a few hundred thousand distinct CDR3 sequences detected, 12% to 15% appear once; the ten largest clones hold approximately 10%. Sequencing used PBMCs from blood, obtained approximately 13 days after vaccination. Source of these receptors: a man over 45 who received an inactivated influenza vaccine.

J is TRBJ1-1 and V is TRBV20-1; unclear D gene. Trimming took off 3 bases at V and 1 base at J, with 6 bases between the two ends. The CDR3 contains 12 residues. Germline V gives CDR1 DFQATT, CDR2 SNEGSKA (reference sequence). CDR3 residues: CSASKENTEAFF. In nucleotides, the CDR3 is TGCAGTGCTAGTAAGGAGAACACTGAAGCTTTCTTT.

This clonotype occurred a few times. The chain joins TRBV20-1 to TRBJ1-6; TRBD1 aligns across 10 bases. The length of the CDR3 is 14 residues. Germline CDR1 reads DFQATT; CDR2 reads SNEGSKA (reference sequence). With 6 bases clipped from V and 9 bases from J, the junction kept 8 bases outside the gene matches. CDR3 in DNA: TGCAGTGCACCTCGCGACAGGGGGCTTTCACCCCTCCACTTT. It translates to CSAPRDRGLSPLHF.

This clonotype was seen repeatedly, ten times or more. The V gene is TRBV28, the J gene TRBJ2-2; 8 nucleotides agree with TRBD1. J lost 8 bases, V lost 5 bases, and 10 bases had no gene match. Germline CDR1 is MDHEN and CDR2 is SYDVKM. The length of the CDR3 is 15 residues. CDR3 sequence: CASSQPPDRAGELFF. The CDR3 nucleotides read TGTGCCAGCAGTCAACCCCCGGACAGGGCAGGGGAGCTGTTTTTT.

There are a few counts of this clonotype. This chain connects TRBV5-1 to TRBJ2-1; 8 bases map to TRBD2. The CDR3 contains 17 residues. Germline-derived CDR1 and CDR2 are SGHRS and YFSETQ. The V and J ends lost 4 bases and 0 bases, in that order; junction bases with no gene match: 9. The CDR3 sequence is CASSAGGGPSSYNEQFF. CDR3 nucleotides: TGCGCCAGCAGCGCCGGGGGGGGACCGAGCTCCTACAATGAGCAGTTCTTC.

The V gene is TRBV10-1, the J gene TRBJ1-2, with 9 bases lining up with TRBD1. Germline CDR1 WNHNN, CDR2 SYGVQD (reference sequence). V trimming: 5 bases; J trimming: 3 bases; junction bases outside the gene matches: 7. CDR3 length: 15 amino acids. DNA of the CDR3: TGCGCCAGCAGTCGCTTGACAGGGGGGGACTATGGCTACACCTTC. It yields the protein CASSRLTGGDYGYTF.

The CDR3 DNA follows: TGTGCCACTACGAAGGGGGGAAACCAAGAGACCCAGTACTTC. Its translation: CATTKGGNQETQYF. The J gene is TRBJ2-5, the V gene TRBV10-3, with D possibly being TRBD1 or TRBD2 (6 bases each). This CDR3 is 14 amino acids long. CDR1 and CDR2 (germline): ENHRY, SYGVKD. V was cut by 10 bases and J by 0 bases, with 15 bases left in between.

This clonotype was detected only a few times. The chain employs TRBV6-6 and TRBJ1-2; D is perhaps TRBD1 (5 bases). V dropped 2 bases and J dropped 7 bases, with 11 bases sitting between them. Germline V CDR1 and CDR2: MNHNY, SVGAGI (reference sequence). The CDR3 is 13 amino acids. The CDR3 sequence is CASSYEGQGGYTF. The CDR3 coding sequence is TGTGCCAGCAGTTACGAGGGGCAAGGTGGCTACACCTTC.

This clonotype has at least ten counts. This sequence joins TRBV3-1 and TRBJ2-1; D is uncertain. V dropped 1 base and J dropped 4 bases, with 11 bases sitting between them. The CDR3 consists of 15 residues. The germline V gene encodes CDR1 LGHDT and CDR2 YNNKEL (reference sequence). The CDR3 DNA reads as TGTGCCAGCAGCCAAGTAAAAGGGTTATACAATGAGCAGTTCTTC. It codes for CASSQVKGLYNEQFF.

The V gene is TRBV9, the J gene TRBJ2-1; unclear D gene. Germline V gene data show CDR1 as SGDLS and CDR2 as YYNGEE. The CDR3 runs to 13 residues. Trimming removed 0 bases from V and 6 bases from J, with 7 bases in between. The CDR3 nucleotides are TGTGCCAGCAGCGTAGCCCCCCTCAATGAGCAGTTCTTC. Translating gives CASSVAPLNEQFF.

This clonotype was counted between two and nine times. This chain connects TRBV11-2 to TRBJ2-5; 9 positions match TRBD2. The CDR3 extends over 16 amino acids. Per germline, CDR1 SGHAT and CDR2 FQNNGV. The ends lost 5 bases at V and 1 base at J; junction bases unmatched: 8. The CDR3 region has the DNA TGTGCCAGCAGCCCCTCCCTAGCGGGGCCCCAAGAGACCCAGTACTTC. Amino acids: CASSPSLAGPQETQYF.

V is TRBV28 and J is TRBJ2-2; weak D call: TRBD1 (6 bases). The CDR3 runs to 14 residues. Germline V lookup: CDR1 MDHEN, CDR2 SYDVKM. Trimming left V 6 bases short and J 4 bases short, with 12 bases between. CDR3 nucleotide sequence: TGTGCCAGCAGGCAACAGGGCGGCACCGGGGAGCTGTTTTTT. The encoded protein is CASRQQGGTGELFF.

This clonotype was counted only a few times. V and J are TRBV5-1 and TRBJ1-2; TRBD1 is a possible D gene (6 bases). The length of the CDR3 is 14 residues. The germline gives CDR1 SGHRS, CDR2 YFSETQ. Trimming left V 0 bases short and J 4 bases short, with 10 bases between. CDR3 residues: CASSLGTDLYGYTF. CDR3 nucleotide sequence: TGCGCCAGCAGCTTGGGGACAGACCTCTATGGCTACACCTTC. Based on the CDR3 plus reference TRBV5-1 and TRBJ1-2, the full variable domain is KAGVTQTPRYLIKTRGQQVTLSCSPISGHRSVSWYQQTPGQGLQFLFEYFSETQRNKGNFPGRFSGRQFSNSRSEMNVSTLELGDSALYLCASSLGTDLYGYTFGSGTRLTVV.

This chain links TRBV14 with TRBJ2-7; perhaps TRBD1 as D (5 bases). The length of the CDR3 is 14 residues. The germline CDR1 and CDR2 sequences are SGHDN and FVKESK. Trimming shortened V by 2 bases and J by 1 base, and 9 bases separated the two germline ends. In nucleotides, the CDR3 is TGTGCCAGCAGCCAATGGCAGGGATCCTACGAGCAGTACTTC. Amino acids: CASSQWQGSYEQYF.

The J gene is TRBJ2-3, the V gene TRBV4-3; 8 bases align to TRBD1. CDR1 is LGHNA and CDR2 is YSLEER in the germline V gene. The CDR3 has 15 residues. The V segment lost 4 bases and the J segment 3 bases; nucleotides outside the gene matches: 6. CDR3 nucleotides: TGCGCCAGCAGCCTCGGACAGGGTCAAACAGATACGCAGTATTTT. Protein: CASSLGQGQTDTQYF.

The gene calls are TRBV29-1 and TRBJ2-1, with D possibly being TRBD2 (6 bases). V dropped 3 bases and J dropped 9 bases, with 15 bases sitting between them. The germline CDR1 and CDR2 sequences are SQVTM and ANQGSEA. The CDR3 contains 13 residues. CDR3 coding DNA: TGCAGCGTTGAGCTCCTAGCGAGACGTGAGCAGTTCTTC. The encoded protein is CSVELLARREQFF.

The V call is TRBV6-2 or TRBV6-3, the J call TRBJ2-7; 7 bases are shared with TRBD1. Trimming took 6 bases from V and 4 from J; bases not matched to a gene: 9. The CDR3 has 14 amino acids. In germline, CDR1 is MNHEY, CDR2 SVGEGT. CDR3 loop: CASRQGLLPYEQYF. In DNA form, the CDR3 reads TGTGCCAGCAGACAGGGGCTCCTTCCTTACGAGCAGTACTTC.

This clonotype has more than one count but fewer than ten. The chain links TRBV20-1 to TRBJ2-3; TRBD2 matches at 9 bases. Germline V CDR1 and CDR2: DFQATT, SNEGSKA (reference sequence). The CDR3 spans 17 residues. V was clipped by 6 bases and J by 1 base; unmatched bases: 14. CDR3 protein: CSALPGGRAAGTDTQYF. In DNA, the CDR3 is TGCAGTGCCCTCCCCGGCGGGAGGGCCGCGGGCACAGATACGCAGTATTTT.

The V gene is TRBV12-3 or TRBV12-4, the J gene TRBJ2-2; D might be TRBD2 (6 bases). The CDR3 has 14 amino acids. V lost 3 bases and J lost 3, with 8 bases in between. As DNA, the CDR3 is TGTGCCAGCAGTTTGTGGAGGGACACCGGGGAGCTGTTTTTT. It translates to CASSLWRDTGELFF.

The rearrangement uses TRBV20-1 and TRBJ2-2; no firm D call. CDR1 DFQATT and CDR2 SNEGSKA come from the germline V gene (reference sequence). With 2 bases removed from V and 7 bases from J, the gap between germline ends came to 8 bases. CDR3 length: 12 amino acids. In DNA form, the CDR3 reads TGCAGTGCTAGAAGGGTGGGCGGGGAGCTGTTTTTT. Protein product: CSARRVGGELFF.

V gene TRBV3-1 combines with J gene TRBJ2-3; D gene uncertain. Germline lookup yields CDR1 LGHDT and CDR2 YNNKEL (reference sequence). The CDR3 has 15 residues. V was cut by 1 base and J by 2 bases, with 10 bases left in between. The CDR3 spells CASSQVAALTDTQYF. The CDR3 DNA reads TGTGCCAGCAGCCAAGTGGCCGCTCTCACAGATACGCAGTATTTT.

There are a few counts of this clonotype. The V call is TRBV29-1, the J call TRBJ2-1, with TRBD2 identical over 10 bases. The CDR3 extends over 14 amino acids. CDR1 SQVTM and CDR2 ANQGSEA come from the germline V gene. Germline trimming cut 1 base from V and 8 bases from J; bases unmatched to any gene: 5. CDR3 in amino acids: CSVEALAGADEQFF. In DNA form, the CDR3 reads TGCAGCGTTGAAGCTCTAGCGGGGGCGGATGAGCAGTTCTTC.

The V and J genes are TRBV5-1 and TRBJ2-1, with D perhaps TRBD2 (6 bases). In germline, CDR1 is SGHRS, CDR2 YFSETQ. CDR3 length: 13 residues. Trimming took 3 bases from V and 10 from J, leaving 14 bases between them. CDR3 protein: CASSSIPGVEQFF. The CDR3 coding sequence is TGCGCCAGCAGCTCGATTCCGGGGGTCGAGCAGTTCTTC.

This clonotype has a handful of counts. The CDR3 DNA is TGTGCCATCAGTGAAGAGGGCGGGGAGCTGTTTTTT. Protein sequence: CAISEEGGELFF. The V call is TRBV10-3, the J call TRBJ2-2; D perhaps matches TRBD2 (5 bases). Germline V CDR1 and CDR2: ENHRY, SYGVKD. V was pared by 3 bases and J by 7 bases, with 6 bases between. The CDR3 totals 12 residues.

The rearrangement joins TRBV28 to TRBJ1-1; perhaps TRBD1 as D (5 bases). CDR3 length equals 17 residues. With 6 bases removed from V and 0 bases from J, the gap between germline ends came to 20 bases. The V gene's germline CDR1 is MDHEN and CDR2 SYDVKM. In DNA form, the CDR3 reads TGTGCCAGCAGCCCCCTGGGGGGGGAATTTATGAACACTGAAGCTTTCTTT. It yields the protein CASSPLGGEFMNTEAFF.

This chain uses TRBV2 with TRBJ2-1; maybe TRBD2 (6 bases). Between the trimmed V and J ends, which lost 4 bases and 8 bases, there was a span of 15 bases. The CDR3 consists of 14 residues. Germline CDR1 reads SNHLY; CDR2 reads FYNNEI. The DNA of the CDR3 is TGTGCCAGCAGTGGGGAAGGATGGGGGGATGAGCAGTTCTTC. It translates to CASSGEGWGDEQFF.

A few counts support this clonotype. This sequence joins TRBV29-1 and TRBJ1-1, with 7 nucleotides matching TRBD1. The germline gives CDR1 SQVTM, CDR2 ANQGSEA. The CDR3 spans 11 residues. V shed 6 bases and J 11 bases; nucleotides not matched to a gene: 9. In nucleotides, the CDR3 is TGCAGCGTAAACACAGGGGTGAGGGCTTTCTTT. Protein product: CSVNTGVRAFF. Variable domain in full (rest from reference TRBV29-1 and TRBJ1-1): SAVISQKPSRDICQRGTSLTIQCQVDSQVTMMFWYRQQPGQSLTLIATANQGSEATYESGFVIDKFPISRPNLTFSTLTVSNMSPEDSSIYLCSVNTGVRAFFGQGTRLTVV.

The chain recombines TRBV7-2 with TRBJ2-7; no reliable D call. This CDR3 spans 14 amino acids. Per the germline V gene, CDR1 is SGHTA and CDR2 is FQGNSA. The V gene lost 2 bases and the J gene lost 1 base, with 9 bases spanning the gap. The CDR3 DNA reads as TGTGCCAGCAGCTTAAATCCGGGTTCCTACGAGCAGTACTTC. Its translation: CASSLNPGSYEQYF. The whole variable domain, filled in from reference TRBV7-2 and TRBJ2-7, reads GAGVSQSPSNKVTEKGKDVELRCDPISGHTALYWYRQSLGQGLEFLIYFQGNSAPDKSGLPSDRFSAERTGGSVSTLTIQRTQQEDSAVYLCASSLNPGSYEQYFGPGTRLTVT.

This clonotype was observed many times. The rearrangement links TRBV20-1 to TRBJ1-4; D is possibly TRBD1 (5 bases). The CDR3 consists of 12 residues. CDR1 DFQATT and CDR2 SNEGSKA come from the germline V gene (reference sequence). The V and J ends lost 6 bases and 7 bases respectively, with 12 bases between them. Here the CDR3 DNA reads TGCAGTGCGAAGGGGCCAGCTGAAAAACTGTTTTTT. Translated, it gives CSAKGPAEKLFF.

V gene TRBV6-2 or TRBV6-3 combines with J gene TRBJ2-5; maybe TRBD1 (6 bases). This CDR3 has 14 residues. Trimming took off 6 bases at V and 0 bases at J, with 11 bases between the two ends. In germline, CDR1 is MNHEY, CDR2 SVGEGT. The CDR3 loop reads CASRNRDNQETQYF. The CDR3 DNA is TGTGCCAGCAGGAACCGGGACAACCAAGAGACCCAGTACTTC.